A single sample gave rise to the 25 T cell receptor beta chains below, sequenced in a study of CD8 T cells in ankylosing spondylitis. Via MiXCR, TCRdb re-called the 5' RACE reads, giving one row per CDR3 protein. The sample shows a few hundred thousand distinct CDR3 sequences, approximately 20% of them seen only once. What was sequenced was blood, either unsorted or a sorted T cell fraction (not recorded which). The receptors originated from a male donor with ankylosing spondylitis or in good health (not recorded which).

This sequence joins TRBV6-6 and TRBJ1-1; D not resolved. From germline, CDR1 is MNHNY and CDR2 SVGAGI (reference sequence). The CDR3 runs to 13 residues. Trimming removed 6 bases at V and 1 base at J, with 9 bases between. CDR3 nucleotides: TGTGCCAGCAGGGACCATCCGAACACTGAAGCTTTCTTT. It specifies CASRDHPNTEAFF.

This clonotype has a handful of counts. The V and J genes are TRBV6-1 and TRBJ2-1; D possibly corresponds to TRBD2 (6 bases). Germline V gives CDR1 MNHNS, CDR2 SASEGT. The CDR3 has 13 residues. V dropped 1 base and J dropped 9 bases, with 10 bases sitting between them. For the CDR3, the DNA is TGTGCCAGCAGTGAAGTCCGGGGAGGTGAGCAGTTCTTC. It translates to CASSEVRGGEQFF.

This clonotype was observed a handful of times. The rearrangement uses TRBV20-1 and TRBJ2-7; TRBD1 matches at 7 bases. The germline CDR1 and CDR2 sequences are DFQATT and SNEGSKA (reference sequence). This CDR3 comprises 13 residues. The CDR3 loop reads CSAESEGAYEQYF. The CDR3 region has the DNA TGCAGCGCCGAGAGCGAGGGGGCATACGAGCAGTACTTC.

V gene TRBV20-1 combines with J gene TRBJ2-2; 7 nucleotides align to TRBD1. Germline V gives CDR1 DFQATT, CDR2 SNEGSKA (reference sequence). V trimming: 0 bases; J trimming: 5 bases; junction bases outside the gene matches: 3. The CDR3 totals 14 residues. This CDR3 is CSARDDRVTGELFF. Written as DNA, the CDR3 is TGCAGTGCTAGAGACGACAGGGTGACCGGGGAGCTGTTTTTT.

This clonotype has a handful of counts. V and J are TRBV10-2 and TRBJ2-7; possible D gene TRBD2, 6 bases. Trimming stripped 10 bases from V and 3 bases from J, with 13 bases between. Germline CDR1 and CDR2: WSHSY and SAAADI. CDR3 size: 12 residues. This CDR3 reads CATAGPYYEQYF. CDR3 DNA sequence: TGCGCCACGGCGGGACCTTACTACGAGCAGTACTTC.

This chain connects TRBV7-9 to TRBJ2-1; TRBD1 matches at 7 bases. J was trimmed by 1 base and V by 5 bases; bases with no gene match: 8. Germline CDR1 SEHNR, CDR2 FQNEAQ (reference sequence). This CDR3 is 16 amino acids long. The CDR3 region is CASSDADRDSYNEQFF. CDR3 DNA sequence: TGTGCCAGCAGCGACGCCGACAGGGATTCCTACAATGAGCAGTTCTTC.

The J gene is TRBJ2-7, the V gene TRBV7-9, with 9 bases fitting TRBD1. Germline V gene sequence: CDR1 SEHNR, CDR2 FQNEAQ (reference sequence). CDR3 length: 15 residues. V shed 4 bases and J 3 bases; nucleotides not matched to a gene: 7. The CDR3 sequence: CASSSLQGAGYEQYF. CDR3 coding DNA: TGTGCCAGCAGCTCACTACAGGGGGCGGGCTACGAGCAGTACTTC.

The V and J genes are TRBV29-1 and TRBJ1-1; no reliable D call. Germline CDR1 reads SQVTM; CDR2 reads ANQGSEA. This CDR3 is built from 14 residues. Trimming cost V 0 bases and J 2 bases, with 10 bases left between them. For the CDR3, the DNA is TGCAGCGTTGAAGATGGCGAGGGTAACACTGAAGCTTTCTTT. It is translated as CSVEDGEGNTEAFF.

This clonotype was seen a few times. This rearrangement joins TRBV7-9 to TRBJ2-7; no firm D call. CDR1 and CDR2 from the germline V gene are SEHNR and FQNEAQ (reference sequence). The CDR3 spans 11 residues. Trimming left V 3 bases short and J 3 bases short, with 3 bases between. CDR3 sequence (DNA): TGTGCCAGCAGCTTCATCTACGAGCAGTACTTC. Translated, it gives CASSFIYEQYF.

V gene TRBV10-3 combines with J gene TRBJ2-1; TRBD2 matches 9 bases. This CDR3 is 19 amino acids long. Germline V gene sequence: CDR1 ENHRY, CDR2 SYGVKD. V lost 4 bases to trimming and J lost 0 bases; unmatched junction nucleotides: 13. For the CDR3, the DNA is TGTGCCATCAGTGGACTGCTAGCGGGGTCCTCGAGCTCCTACAATGAGCAGTTCTTC. Translating it yields CAISGLLAGSSSSYNEQFF.

This chain connects TRBV12-3 or TRBV12-4 to TRBJ2-1, with D tentatively TRBD1 (6 bases). The CDR3 is made up of 14 amino acids. V was clipped by 6 bases and J by 12 bases, with 21 bases between them. The CDR3 is CASSLQGPWDGQFF. CDR3 nucleotide sequence: TGTGCCAGCAGCCTACAGGGTCCTTGGGATGGGCAGTTCTTC.

This clonotype was observed a few times. V usage is TRBV6-1 and J usage is TRBJ2-2; D possibly corresponds to TRBD1 (6 bases). Germline V gene lookup returns CDR1 MNHNS and CDR2 SASEGT. This CDR3 is 17 amino acids long. Between the trimmed V and J ends, which lost 2 bases and 7 bases, there was a span of 20 bases. The CDR3 loop is CASSEIPQGYEVGELFF. The CDR3 DNA is TGTGCCAGCAGTGAAATCCCTCAGGGGTATGAGGTCGGGGAGCTGTTTTTT.

A few counts support this clonotype. V gene TRBV12-3 or TRBV12-4 combines with J gene TRBJ2-1; TRBD2 agrees at 9 bases. This CDR3 has 14 amino acids. With V trimmed by 5 bases and J by 6 bases, 5 bases remained unmatched. CDR3 bases: TGTGCCAGCAGTATGTCGACTAGCGGCAATGAGCAGTTCTTC. Its translation is CASSMSTSGNEQFF.

This clonotype was recorded at least ten times. The chain uses TRBV29-1 and TRBJ2-2; TRBD2 might be the D (5 bases). The V gene's germline CDR1 is SQVTM and CDR2 ANQGSEA. The CDR3 extends over 12 amino acids. The ends were cut back, 4 bases at V and 3 bases at J, with 6 bases in the middle. The CDR3 DNA reads as TGCAGCGTTGTGCGGGACACCGGGGAGCTGTTTTTT. It encodes CSVVRDTGELFF.

The chain links TRBV7-8 to TRBJ2-7; D unclear. CDR3 length equals 12 residues. V lost 4 bases and J lost 7, with 11 bases in between. Germline CDR1 is SGHVS and CDR2 is FQNEAQ. This chain's CDR3 is CASSSLEIEQYF. The CDR3 coding sequence is TGTGCCAGCAGCTCCCTGGAGATAGAGCAGTACTTC.

This clonotype came up a few times. The chain joins TRBV4-1 to TRBJ2-1; tentatively, D is TRBD1 (6 bases). CDR3 length: 14 amino acids. The germline V gene encodes CDR1 MGHRA and CDR2 YSYEKL. Trimming pared 3 bases from V and 0 bases from J, leaving 6 bases between. This chain's CDR3 is CASSQTGSYNEQFF. As DNA, the CDR3 is TGCGCCAGCAGCCAGACAGGCTCCTACAATGAGCAGTTCTTC.

V and J are TRBV12-3 or TRBV12-4 and TRBJ2-1; 10 bases map to TRBD2. The CDR3 extends over 12 amino acids. Trimming cost V 6 bases and J 13 bases; bases outside gene matches: 6. The CDR3 DNA reads as TGTGCCAGCAGATCCGTAGCGGGGGGTCAGTTCTTC. Encoded protein: CASRSVAGGQFF.

The chain is built from TRBV7-8 and TRBJ2-7, with 9 bases that match TRBD2. The germline gives CDR1 SGHVS, CDR2 FQNEAQ. The V segment lost 4 bases and the J segment 3 bases; nucleotides outside the gene matches: 7. The CDR3 is made up of 15 amino acids. The DNA for the CDR3 is TGTGCCAGCAGCTCACCACGGCGGGGGGGCTACGAGCAGTACTTC. Its translation is CASSSPRRGGYEQYF.

The genes are TRBV7-9 and TRBJ2-3, with a possible D match to TRBD1 (5 bases). The germline V and J ends were trimmed by 1 base and 5 bases, with 16 bases remaining between them. This CDR3 is built from 16 residues. CDR1 is SEHNR and CDR2 is FQNEAQ in the germline V gene (reference sequence). Here the CDR3 DNA reads TGTGCCAGCAGCTTAGACCCAGGGAATAGTGGAGATACGCAGTATTTT. Protein sequence: CASSLDPGNSGDTQYF.

The V call is TRBV29-1, the J call TRBJ2-2, with TRBD2 matching 12 bases. V lost 7 bases and J lost 6; bases outside the gene matches: 12. The length of the CDR3 is 16 residues. Germline V gene sequence: CDR1 SQVTM, CDR2 ANQGSEA. CDR3 loop: CSASGGAWPSAGELFF. DNA for the CDR3: TGCAGCGCTAGCGGGGGGGCCTGGCCTTCCGCCGGGGAGCTGTTTTTT.

This clonotype has more than one count but fewer than ten. The chain couples TRBV12-3 or TRBV12-4 to TRBJ2-1; 9 nucleotides agree with TRBD2. This CDR3 region has 16 residues. V was pared by 5 bases and J by 10 bases, with 15 bases of the junction left unmatched. In nucleotides, the CDR3 is TGTGCCAGCAGTCCCCTCGGTCGCGGGGGGGCCGGGGAGCAGTTCTTC. This gives the protein CASSPLGRGGAGEQFF.

Note on this clonotype: A read error may produce the germline difference seen at one junction end. The V call is TRBV15, the J call TRBJ2-1; 7 bases map to TRBD2. The CDR3 extends over 17 amino acids. Germline lookup yields CDR1 LNHNV and CDR2 YYDKDF (reference sequence). CDR3 amino acids: CATSGEGTTQLYNEQFF. In DNA form, the CDR3 reads TGTGCCACCAGCGGAGAGGGGACTACCCAACTCTACAATGAGCAGTTCTTC.

The V call is TRBV7-2, the J call TRBJ2-5; D is unresolved. CDR1 SGHTA and CDR2 FQGNSA come from the germline V gene. The CDR3 is 15 amino acids. Deletions cut 6 bases from V and 5 bases from J, with 19 bases between. CDR3 region: CASRPTETPWETQYF. The CDR3 DNA reads as TGTGCCAGCAGGCCTACAGAGACACCATGGGAGACCCAGTACTTC.

A few counts support this clonotype. The DNA of the CDR3 is TGTGCCAGCAGTTTAGGTTCGGGGTATGTTTCGTACAATGAGCAGTTCTTC. This codes for CASSLGSGYVSYNEQFF. This chain connects TRBV12-3 or TRBV12-4 to TRBJ2-1; D perhaps matches TRBD2 (5 bases). The CDR3 extends over 17 amino acids. The V gene lost 1 base and the J gene lost 4 bases, with 17 bases spanning the gap.

The V gene is TRBV12-5, the J gene TRBJ2-5; either TRBD1 or TRBD2 may supply D (6 bases each). V was pared by 1 base and J by 5 bases, with 14 bases between. The CDR3 totals 15 residues. Germline CDR1 and CDR2: LGHNT and FRNRAP. The CDR3 DNA follows: TGTGCTAGTGGTTTGGGGGTCGGGGGCTGGGAGACCCAGTACTTC. The encoded protein is CASGLGVGGWETQYF.